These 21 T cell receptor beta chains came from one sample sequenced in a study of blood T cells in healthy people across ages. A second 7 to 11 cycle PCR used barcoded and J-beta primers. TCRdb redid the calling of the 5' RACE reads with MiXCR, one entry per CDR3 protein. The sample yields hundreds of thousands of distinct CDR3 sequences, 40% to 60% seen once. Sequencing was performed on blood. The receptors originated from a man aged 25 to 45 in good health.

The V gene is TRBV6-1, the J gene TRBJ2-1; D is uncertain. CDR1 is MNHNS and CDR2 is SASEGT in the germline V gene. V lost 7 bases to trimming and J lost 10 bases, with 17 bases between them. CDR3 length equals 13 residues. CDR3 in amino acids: CASTTPPAREQFF. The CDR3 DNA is TGTGCCAGCACTACTCCCCCAGCCAGGGAGCAGTTCTTC.

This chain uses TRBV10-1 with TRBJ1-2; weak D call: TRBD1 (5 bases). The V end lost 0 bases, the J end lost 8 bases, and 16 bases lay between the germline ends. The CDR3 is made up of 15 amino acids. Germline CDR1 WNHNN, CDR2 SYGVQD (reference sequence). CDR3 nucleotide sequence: TGCGCCAGCAGTGAGTCGGGACCTCCAGGCTACGGCTACACCTTC. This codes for CASSESGPPGYGYTF.

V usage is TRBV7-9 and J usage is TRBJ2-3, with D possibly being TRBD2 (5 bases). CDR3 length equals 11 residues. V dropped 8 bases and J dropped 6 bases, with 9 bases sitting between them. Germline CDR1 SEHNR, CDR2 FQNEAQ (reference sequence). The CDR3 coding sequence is TGTGCCAGCGAGGCGGGTGATACGCAGTATTTT. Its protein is CASEAGDTQYF.

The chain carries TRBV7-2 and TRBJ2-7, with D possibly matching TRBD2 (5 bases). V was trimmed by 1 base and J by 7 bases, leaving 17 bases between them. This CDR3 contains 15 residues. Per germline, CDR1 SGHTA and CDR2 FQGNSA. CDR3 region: CASSLDISTAGEQYF. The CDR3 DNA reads TGTGCCAGCAGCTTAGATATTTCGACGGCGGGTGAGCAGTACTTC.

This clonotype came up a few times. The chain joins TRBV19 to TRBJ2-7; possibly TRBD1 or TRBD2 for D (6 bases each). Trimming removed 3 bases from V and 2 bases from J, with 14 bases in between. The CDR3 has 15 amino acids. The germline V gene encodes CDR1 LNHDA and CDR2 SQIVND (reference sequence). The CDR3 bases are TGTGCCAGTAGTATCCGGACTACAGGGACCTACGAGCAGTACTTC. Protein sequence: CASSIRTTGTYEQYF.

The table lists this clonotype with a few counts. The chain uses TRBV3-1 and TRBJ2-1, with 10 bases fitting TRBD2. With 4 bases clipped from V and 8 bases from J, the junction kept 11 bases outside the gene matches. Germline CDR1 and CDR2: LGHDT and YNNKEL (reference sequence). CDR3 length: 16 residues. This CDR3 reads CASSPTLAGATDEQFF. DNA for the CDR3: TGTGCCAGCAGCCCAACCCTAGCGGGGGCTACGGATGAGCAGTTCTTC.

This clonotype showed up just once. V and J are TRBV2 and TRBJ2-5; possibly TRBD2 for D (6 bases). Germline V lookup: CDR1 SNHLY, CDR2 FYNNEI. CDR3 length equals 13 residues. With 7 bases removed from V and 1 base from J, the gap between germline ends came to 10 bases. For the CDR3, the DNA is TGTGCCAGCATTCTGGGGGGCCAAGAGACCCAGTACTTC. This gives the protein CASILGGQETQYF.

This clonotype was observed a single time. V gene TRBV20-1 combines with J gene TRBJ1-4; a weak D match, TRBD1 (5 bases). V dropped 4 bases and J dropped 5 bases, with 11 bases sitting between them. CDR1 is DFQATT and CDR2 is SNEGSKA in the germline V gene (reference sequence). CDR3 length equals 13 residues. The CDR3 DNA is TGCAGTGCTAAGGGGATGTTCAATGAAAAACTGTTTTTT. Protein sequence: CSAKGMFNEKLFF.

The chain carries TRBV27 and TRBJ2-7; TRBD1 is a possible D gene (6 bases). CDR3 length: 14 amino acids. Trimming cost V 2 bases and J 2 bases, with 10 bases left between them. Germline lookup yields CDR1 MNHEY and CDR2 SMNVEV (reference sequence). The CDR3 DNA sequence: TGTGCCAGCAGTTTACATCAGGGGACCTACGAGCAGTACTTC. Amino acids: CASSLHQGTYEQYF.

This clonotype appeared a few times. CDR3 region: CASSFESEQYF. In DNA form, the CDR3 reads TGTGCCAGCAGCTTTGAGAGCGAGCAGTACTTC. This chain joins TRBV5-6 and TRBJ2-5, with unresolved D. The closer fit of TRBJ2-7 to the DNA end suggests the J call may be wrong. This CDR3 comprises 11 residues. Germline loops: CDR1 SGHDT, CDR2 YYEEEE.

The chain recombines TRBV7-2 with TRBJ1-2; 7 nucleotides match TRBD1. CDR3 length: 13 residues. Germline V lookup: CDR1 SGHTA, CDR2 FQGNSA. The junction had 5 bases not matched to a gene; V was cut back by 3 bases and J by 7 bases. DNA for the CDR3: TGTGCCAGCAGCTTGTCCGGACAGGCTGGCTACACCTTC. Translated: CASSLSGQAGYTF.

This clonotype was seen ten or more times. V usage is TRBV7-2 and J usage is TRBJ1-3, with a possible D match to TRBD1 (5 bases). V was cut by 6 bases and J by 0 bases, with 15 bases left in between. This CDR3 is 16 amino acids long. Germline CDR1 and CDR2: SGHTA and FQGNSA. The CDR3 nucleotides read TGTGCCAGCAGAAGCCGGGACCCAGGCTCTGGAAACACCATATATTTT. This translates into CASRSRDPGSGNTIYF.

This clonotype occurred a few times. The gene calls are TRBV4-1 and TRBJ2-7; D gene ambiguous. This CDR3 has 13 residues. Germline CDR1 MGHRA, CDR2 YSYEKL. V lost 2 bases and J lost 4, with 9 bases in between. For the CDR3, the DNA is TGCGCCAGCAGCCAATACCCGGAATACGAGCAGTACTTC. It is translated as CASSQYPEYEQYF.

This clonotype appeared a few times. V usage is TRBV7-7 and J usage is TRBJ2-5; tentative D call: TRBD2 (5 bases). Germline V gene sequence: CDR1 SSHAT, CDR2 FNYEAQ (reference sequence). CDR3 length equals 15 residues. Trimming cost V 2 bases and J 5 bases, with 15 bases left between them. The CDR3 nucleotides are TGTGCCAGCAGCTTATTTCCTGGAGGTCGCGAGACCCAGTACTTC. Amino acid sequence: CASSLFPGGRETQYF.

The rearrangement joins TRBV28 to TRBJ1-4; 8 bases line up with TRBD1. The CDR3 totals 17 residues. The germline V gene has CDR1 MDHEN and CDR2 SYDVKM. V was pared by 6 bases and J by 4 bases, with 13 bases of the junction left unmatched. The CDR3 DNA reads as TGTGCCAGCAGCTATCGACAGGGGTCCTCCCTTAATGAAAAACTGTTTTTT. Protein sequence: CASSYRQGSSLNEKLFF.

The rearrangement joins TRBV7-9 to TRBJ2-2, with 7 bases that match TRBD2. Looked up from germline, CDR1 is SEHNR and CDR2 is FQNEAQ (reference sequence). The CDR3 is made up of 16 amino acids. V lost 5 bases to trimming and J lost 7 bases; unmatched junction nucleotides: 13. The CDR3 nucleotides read TGTGCCAGCAGCCGAGGACTAGTCGGGGTCGGCGGGGAGCTGTTTTTT. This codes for CASSRGLVGVGGELFF.

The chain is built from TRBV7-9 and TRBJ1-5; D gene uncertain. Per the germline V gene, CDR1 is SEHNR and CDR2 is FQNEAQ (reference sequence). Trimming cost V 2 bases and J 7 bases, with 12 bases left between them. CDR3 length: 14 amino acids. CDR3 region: CASSLSSQNQPQHF. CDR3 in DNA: TGTGCCAGCAGCTTAAGTTCGCAGAACCAGCCCCAGCATTTT.

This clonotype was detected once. CDR3 residues: CSARDHQRGDSNQPQHF. For the CDR3, the DNA is TGCAGTGCTAGAGATCACCAGCGGGGGGATAGCAATCAGCCCCAGCATTTT. The V call is TRBV20-1, the J call TRBJ1-5, with D possibly being TRBD1 (5 bases). The CDR3 loop spans 17 amino acids. Germline V gene lookup returns CDR1 DFQATT and CDR2 SNEGSKA (reference sequence). Trimming took 0 bases from V and 0 from J, leaving 15 bases between them.

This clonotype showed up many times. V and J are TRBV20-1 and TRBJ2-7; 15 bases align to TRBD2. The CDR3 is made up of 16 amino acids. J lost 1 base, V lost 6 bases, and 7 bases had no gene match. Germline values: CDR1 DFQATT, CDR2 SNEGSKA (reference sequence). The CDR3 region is CSARRGTSGGSYEQYF. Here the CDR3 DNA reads TGCAGTGCCCGCCGCGGGACTAGCGGGGGGTCCTACGAGCAGTACTTC.

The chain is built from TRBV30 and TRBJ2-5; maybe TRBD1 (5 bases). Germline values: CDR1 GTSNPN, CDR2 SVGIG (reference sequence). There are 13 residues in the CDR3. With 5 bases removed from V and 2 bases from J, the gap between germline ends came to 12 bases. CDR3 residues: CAWGVGAQETQYF. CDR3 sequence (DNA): TGTGCCTGGGGGGTAGGGGCTCAAGAGACCCAGTACTTC.

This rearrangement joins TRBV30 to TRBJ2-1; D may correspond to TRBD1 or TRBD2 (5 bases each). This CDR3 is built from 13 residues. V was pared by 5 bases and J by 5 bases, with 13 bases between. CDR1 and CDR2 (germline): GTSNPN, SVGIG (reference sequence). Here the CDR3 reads CAWGTDTHNEQFF. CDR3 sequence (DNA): TGTGCCTGGGGGACGGACACACACAATGAGCAGTTCTTC.